Below are 20 T cell receptor beta chains sequenced from a single sample in a study of cytomegalovirus exposure and HLA in healthy donors. PCR involved 60 Vbeta and 13 Jbeta primers. Profiled with immunoSEQ multiplex PCR; TCRdb holds only in-frame clones, not every one. This sample has approximately 120,000 clones, with 70% to 85% found just once. Sequenced sample: PBMCs. All receptors derive from a woman between 45 and 65 years old in good health and CMV-seronegative.

The V and J genes are TRBV6-1 and TRBJ1-1, with D tentatively TRBD1 (6 bases). Trimming shortened V by 4 bases and J by 1 base, and 10 bases separated the two germline ends. In germline, CDR1 is MNHNS, CDR2 SASEGT. CDR3 size: 14 residues. In nucleotides, the CDR3 is TGTGCCAGCAGTGTGACAGGCCCGAACACTGAAGCTTTCTTT. It yields the protein CASSVTGPNTEAFF.

The chain carries TRBV5-6 and TRBJ2-3; 7 nucleotides match TRBD2. CDR3 length equals 14 residues. With V trimmed by 6 bases and J by 1 base, 5 bases remained unmatched. Germline V gene lookup returns CDR1 SGHDT and CDR2 YYEEEE. The CDR3 DNA follows: TGTGCCAGCATCTTTCGGGGGGGCACAGATACGCAGTATTTT. As protein: CASIFRGGTDTQYF.

The CDR3 sequence is CATSRDLTAGSDNEQFF. The CDR3 DNA reads as TGTGCCACCAGCAGAGATCTTACAGCGGGGTCCGACAATGAGCAGTTCTTC. The chain has TRBV15 and TRBJ2-1; TRBD2 matches at 7 bases. Germline V gives CDR1 LNHNV, CDR2 YYDKDF (reference sequence). With V trimmed by 0 bases and J by 5 bases, 10 bases remained unmatched. The CDR3 is 17 amino acids.

The J gene is TRBJ1-5, the V gene TRBV7-2; D unresolved. Germline V CDR1 and CDR2: SGHTA, FQGNSA. CDR3 size: 15 residues. V lost 1 base, J lost 9 bases, and 16 bases lay in between. CDR3 sequence (DNA): TGTGCCAGCAGCTTAGATCTGGGCACTCCGTCGCCCCAGCATTTT. It is translated as CASSLDLGTPSPQHF.

DNA for the CDR3: TGTGCCAGCAGGGAACGGACTAGCGGAGACTACGAGCAGTACTTC. Its protein product is CASRERTSGDYEQYF. The chain recombines TRBV6-1 with TRBJ2-7; 10 bases fit TRBD2. CDR1 and CDR2 (germline): MNHNS, SASEGT. After removal of 6 bases from V and 3 bases from J, the junction contained 8 bases not matched to a gene. The CDR3 runs 15 residues.

The chain couples TRBV28 to TRBJ2-4; D not certain. The germline gives CDR1 MDHEN, CDR2 SYDVKM. Trimming left V 6 bases short and J 0 bases short, with 12 bases between. The CDR3 is made up of 15 amino acids. CDR3 amino acids: CASRQQNGAKNIQYF. The DNA for the CDR3 is TGTGCCAGCAGGCAACAGAACGGAGCCAAAAACATTCAGTACTTC.

About this clone itself: Sequence at one end of the junction differs from germline and may be a read error. The genes are TRBV14 and TRBJ2-1, with TRBD2 as a possible D gene (6 bases). The V gene's germline CDR1 is SGHDN and CDR2 FVKESK. This CDR3 contains 14 residues. The CDR3 loop is CASSQVLAGNEQLF. The CDR3 DNA sequence: TGTGCCAGCAGCCAGGTACTAGCAGGGAATGAGCAGCTCTTC.

V usage is TRBV27 and J usage is TRBJ1-4, with D tentatively TRBD1 (6 bases). The V gene lost 9 bases and the J gene lost 2 bases, with 22 bases spanning the gap. The CDR3 contains 17 residues. The germline CDR1 and CDR2 sequences are MNHEY and SMNVEV (reference sequence). CDR3 region: CASKPRGGLNTNEKLFF. The CDR3 DNA reads as TGTGCCAGTAAACCCAGGGGTGGATTAAACACTAATGAAAAACTGTTTTTT.

Turning to this clone: The junction departs from germline at one end; a sequencing error may be responsible. The chain carries TRBV7-8 and TRBJ2-7, with 10 bases identical to TRBD2. The CDR3 loop spans 14 amino acids. From germline, CDR1 is SGHVS and CDR2 FQNEAQ. The CDR3 region is CASSSWGLAGDPDF. The CDR3 DNA sequence: TGTGCCAGCAGCTCATGGGGGCTAGCGGGAGACCCGGACTTC.

Only a few counts were recorded for this clone. The rearrangement uses TRBV12-5 and TRBJ2-4; 9 bases match TRBD2. With V trimmed by 5 bases and J by 0 bases, 17 bases remained unmatched. This CDR3 contains 20 residues. Germline V gene lookup returns CDR1 LGHNT and CDR2 FRNRAP. The CDR3 is CASGPTSGSYLSLAKNIQYF. As DNA, the CDR3 is TGTGCTAGTGGTCCGACTAGCGGTTCTTATCTAAGCTTAGCCAAAAACATTCAGTACTTC.

J is TRBJ2-7 and V is TRBV7-9; 9 positions match TRBD1. The CDR3 has 17 amino acids. The V gene end was trimmed by 1 base and the J gene end by 1 base; junction bases not matched to a gene: 8. Germline CDR1 SEHNR, CDR2 FQNEAQ (reference sequence). The CDR3 loop reads CASSLEVFGQGSYEQYF. In nucleotides, the CDR3 is TGTGCCAGCAGCTTAGAAGTATTTGGACAGGGGTCCTACGAGCAGTACTTC.

The chain carries TRBV4-2 and TRBJ1-2; D is perhaps TRBD1 (6 bases). The germline V gene encodes CDR1 LGHNA and CDR2 YNFKEQ. This CDR3 spans 18 amino acids. Trimming left V 1 base short and J 4 bases short, with 22 bases between. The CDR3 region is CASSQAGQEQGLFYGYTF. Here the CDR3 DNA reads TGTGCCAGCAGCCAAGCGGGGCAGGAACAGGGTCTATTCTATGGCTACACCTTC.

This clone was picked up a small number of times. The chain is built from TRBV2 and TRBJ2-1, with 12 bases that match TRBD2. From germline, CDR1 is SNHLY and CDR2 FYNNEI. The CDR3 has 14 residues. Trimming cost V 8 bases and J 9 bases; bases outside gene matches: 8. The CDR3 protein is CASRTSGRISEQFF. In DNA, the CDR3 is TGTGCCAGCCGAACTAGCGGGAGGATTAGTGAGCAGTTCTTC.

Here the CDR3 reads CAISEASYRSTNEKLFF. DNA of the CDR3: TGTGCCATCAGTGAGGCCTCTTACAGGTCCACTAATGAAAAACTGTTTTTT. The rearrangement uses TRBV10-3 and TRBJ1-4; D is possibly TRBD1 (5 bases). Germline V gene lookup returns CDR1 ENHRY and CDR2 SYGVKD. The CDR3 is 17 amino acids. V was clipped by 2 bases and J by 2 bases, with 15 bases between them.

This chain links TRBV5-5 with TRBJ1-5; perhaps TRBD1 as D (5 bases). The germline gives CDR1 SGHKS, CDR2 YYEKEE (reference sequence). Trimming cost V 0 bases and J 6 bases, with 10 bases left between them. The CDR3 is 14 residues long. Here the CDR3 reads CASSLVTGGQPQHF. CDR3 DNA: TGTGCCAGCAGCTTGGTTACGGGGGGTCAGCCCCAGCATTTT.

This rearrangement joins TRBV28 to TRBJ1-4, with D hard to call. Germline V gene sequence: CDR1 MDHEN, CDR2 SYDVKM. V lost 1 base, J lost 8 bases, and 11 bases lay in between. The CDR3 totals 14 residues. The DNA for the CDR3 is TGTGCCAGCAGTTTATCGGGTAAAGCGGAAAAACTGTTTTTT. Its protein is CASSLSGKAEKLFF.

The chain joins TRBV5-4 to TRBJ2-1, with D hard to call. V was clipped by 0 bases and J by 9 bases, with 10 bases between them. Per the germline V gene, CDR1 is SGHNT and CDR2 is YYREEE (reference sequence). CDR3 length equals 13 residues. DNA for the CDR3: TGTGCCAGCAGCTTGGCCAGGCTGGGTGAGCAGTTCTTC. Amino acids: CASSLARLGEQFF.

The gene calls are TRBV7-8 and TRBJ2-7; the match to TRBD2 covers 13 bases. Unmatched junction bases numbered 10, after V lost 5 bases and J lost 6 bases. The CDR3 is 16 amino acids. Looked up from germline, CDR1 is SGHVS and CDR2 is FQNEAQ. This CDR3 is CASSELTRLAGGEQYF. DNA of the CDR3: TGTGCCAGCAGCGAGCTAACCCGACTAGCGGGAGGCGAGCAGTACTTC.

The V call is TRBV4-2, the J call TRBJ1-5; D is perhaps TRBD1 (5 bases). The V gene lost 5 bases and the J gene lost 1 base, with 9 bases spanning the gap. This CDR3 is 14 amino acids long. Germline V gene lookup returns CDR1 LGHNA and CDR2 YNFKEQ. The CDR3 sequence: CASSEKGSNQPQHF. The CDR3 bases are TGTGCCAGCAGCGAGAAGGGGAGCAATCAGCCCCAGCATTTT.

The rearrangement uses TRBV1 and TRBJ2-7; the table names TRBD2, a call not compared with the DNA. TRBV1 is assigned pseudogene status. The CDR3 consists of 18 residues. As DNA, the CDR3 is TGCACCAGCAGCCAAGAAGTTTTAGGAGGGAGACTTGAGTACGAGCAGTACTTC. Its protein product is CTSSQEVLGGRLEYEQYF.